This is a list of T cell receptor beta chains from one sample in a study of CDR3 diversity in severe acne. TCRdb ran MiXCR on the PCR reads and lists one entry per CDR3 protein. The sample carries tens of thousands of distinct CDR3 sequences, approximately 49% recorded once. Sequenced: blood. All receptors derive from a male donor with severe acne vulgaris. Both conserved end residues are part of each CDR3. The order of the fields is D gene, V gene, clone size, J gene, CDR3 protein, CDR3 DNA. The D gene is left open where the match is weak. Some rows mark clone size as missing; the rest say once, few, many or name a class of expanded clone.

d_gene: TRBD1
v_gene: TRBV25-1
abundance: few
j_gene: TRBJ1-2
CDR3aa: CASSESQGVYGYTF
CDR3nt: TGTGCCAGCAGTGAATCCCAGGGGGTCTATGGCTACACCTTC

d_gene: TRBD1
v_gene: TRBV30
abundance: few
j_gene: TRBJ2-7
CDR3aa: CAWGTGRGEQYF
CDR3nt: TGTGCCTGGGGGACAGGCCGGGGCGAGCAGTACTTC

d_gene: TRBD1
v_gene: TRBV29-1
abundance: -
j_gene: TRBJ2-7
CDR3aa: CSAGQGSEQYF
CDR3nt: TGCAGCGCCGGACAGGGTTCCGAGCAGTACTTC

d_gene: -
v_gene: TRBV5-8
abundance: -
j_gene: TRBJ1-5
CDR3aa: CASSLWRGESNQPQHF
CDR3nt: TGTGCCAGCAGCCTGTGGAGGGGTGAGAGCAATCAGCCCCAGCATTTT

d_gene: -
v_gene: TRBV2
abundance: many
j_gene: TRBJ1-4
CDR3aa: CASSAVRASEKLFF
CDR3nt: TGTGCCAGCAGTGCGGTCAGGGCAAGTGAAAAACTGTTTTTT

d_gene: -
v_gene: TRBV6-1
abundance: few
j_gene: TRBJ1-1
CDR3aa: CASRIQMNTEAFF
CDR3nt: TGTGCCAGCAGGATTCAAATGAACACTGAAGCTTTCTTT

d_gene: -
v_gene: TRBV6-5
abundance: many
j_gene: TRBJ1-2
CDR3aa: CASSYSLGGIGGYTF
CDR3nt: TGTGCCAGCAGTTATTCCCTTGGGGGGATAGGAGGCTACACCTTC

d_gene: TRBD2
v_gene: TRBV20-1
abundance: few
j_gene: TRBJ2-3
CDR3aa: CGARGGLLDTQYF
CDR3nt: TGCGGTGCGCGGGGGGGGCTATTGGATACGCAGTATTTT

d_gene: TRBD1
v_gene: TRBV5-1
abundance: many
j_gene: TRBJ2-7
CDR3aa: CASSLFLGYPGGEQYF
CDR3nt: TGCGCCAGCAGCTTATTTTTGGGGTATCCAGGGGGAGAGCAGTACTTC

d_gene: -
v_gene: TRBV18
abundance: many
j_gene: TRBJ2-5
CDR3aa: CASSPTSQETQYF
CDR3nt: TGTGCCAGCTCACCAACCTCCCAAGAGACCCAGTACTTC

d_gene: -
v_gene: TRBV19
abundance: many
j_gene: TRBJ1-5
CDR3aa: CASSIWGNQPQHF
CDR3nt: TGTGCCAGTAGTATCTGGGGAAATCAGCCCCAGCATTTT

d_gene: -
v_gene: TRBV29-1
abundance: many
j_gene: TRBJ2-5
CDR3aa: CSVSAVNSPDF
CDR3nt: TGCAGCGTTTCCGCCGTCAACAGCCCGGACTTC

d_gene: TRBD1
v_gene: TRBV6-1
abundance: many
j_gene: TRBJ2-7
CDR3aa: CASWRTGGLSYEQYF
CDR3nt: TGTGCCAGCTGGAGGACAGGGGGTTTGTCCTACGAGCAGTACTTC

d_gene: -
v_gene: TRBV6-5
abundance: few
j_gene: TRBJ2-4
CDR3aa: CATRGREAKNIQYF
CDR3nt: TGTGCCACACGGGGACGAGAAGCCAAAAACATTCAGTACTTC

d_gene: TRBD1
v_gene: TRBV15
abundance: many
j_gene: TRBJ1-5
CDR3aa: CATSRGGGQGYQPQHF
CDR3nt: TGTGCCACCAGCAGAGGGGGGGGACAGGGCTATCAGCCCCAGCATTTT

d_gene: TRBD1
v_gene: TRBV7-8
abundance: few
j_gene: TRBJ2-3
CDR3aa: CASSFTGGSGTQYF
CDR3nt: TGTGCCAGCAGCTTTACAGGGGGCTCGGGTACGCAGTATTTT

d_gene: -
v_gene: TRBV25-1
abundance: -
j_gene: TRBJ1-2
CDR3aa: CANPDGYTF
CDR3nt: TGTGCCAACCCCGATGGCTACACCTTC

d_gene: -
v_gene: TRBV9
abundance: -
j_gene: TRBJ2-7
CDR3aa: CASSPGAAYEQYF
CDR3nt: TGTGCCAGCAGCCCCGGAGCTGCCTACGAGCAGTACTTC

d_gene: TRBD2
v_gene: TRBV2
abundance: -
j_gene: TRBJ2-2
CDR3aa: CASVAGGRVTGELFF
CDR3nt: TGTGCCAGCGTAGCGGGAGGGCGCGTCACCGGGGAGCTGTTTTTT

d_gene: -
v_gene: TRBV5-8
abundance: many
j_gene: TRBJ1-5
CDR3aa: CASSLDSYSNQPQHF
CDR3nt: TGTGCCAGCAGCTTGGACAGTTATAGCAATCAGCCCCAGCATTTT

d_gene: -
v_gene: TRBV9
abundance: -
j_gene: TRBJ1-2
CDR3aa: CASSVDLRGDYGYTF
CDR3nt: TGTGCCAGCAGCGTAGATTTAAGGGGGGACTATGGCTACACCTTC

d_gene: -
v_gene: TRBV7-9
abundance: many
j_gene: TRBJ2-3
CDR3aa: CASSLWGSNTDTQYF
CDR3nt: TGTGCCAGCAGCTTATGGGGGTCGAACACAGATACGCAGTATTTT

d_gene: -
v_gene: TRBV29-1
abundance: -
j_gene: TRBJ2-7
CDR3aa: CSVEGIYEQYF
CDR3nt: TGCAGCGTTGAGGGGATCTACGAGCAGTACTTC

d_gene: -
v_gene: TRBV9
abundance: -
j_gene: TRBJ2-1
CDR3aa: CASSVGGGSGNEQFF
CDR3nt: TGTGCCAGCAGCGTCGGGGGTGGGAGCGGAAATGAGCAGTTCTTC

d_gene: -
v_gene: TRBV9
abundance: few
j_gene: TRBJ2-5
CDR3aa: CASSVAGTVETQYF
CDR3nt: TGTGCCAGCAGCGTAGCCGGGACTGTAGAGACCCAGTACTTC

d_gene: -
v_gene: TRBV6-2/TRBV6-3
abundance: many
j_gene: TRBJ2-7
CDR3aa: CASSYPQGPYEQYF
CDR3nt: TGTGCCAGCAGTTACCCGCAGGGCCCCTACGAGCAGTACTTC

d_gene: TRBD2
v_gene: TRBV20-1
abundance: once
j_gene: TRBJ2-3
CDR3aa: CSARPQRGFLDTQYF
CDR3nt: TGCAGTGCTAGACCGCAGCGGGGGTTCCTTGATACGCAGTATTTT

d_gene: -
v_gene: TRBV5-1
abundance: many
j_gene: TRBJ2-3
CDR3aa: CASSFGGKGTDTQYF
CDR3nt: TGCGCCAGCAGCTTCGGAGGGAAGGGCACAGATACGCAGTATTTT

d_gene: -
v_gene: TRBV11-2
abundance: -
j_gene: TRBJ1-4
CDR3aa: CASSLDLGGRGNEKLFF
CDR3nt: TGTGCCAGCAGCTTAGATCTCGGGGGTAGGGGTAATGAAAAACTGTTTTTT

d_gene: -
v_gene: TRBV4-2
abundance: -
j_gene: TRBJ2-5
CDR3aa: CASSTRQQETQHF
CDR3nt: TGTGCCAGCAGTACTCGACAGCAAGAGACCCAGCACTTC

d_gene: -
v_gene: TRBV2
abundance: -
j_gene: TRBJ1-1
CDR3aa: CASSESPGLMNTEAFF
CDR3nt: TGTGCCAGCAGTGAAAGTCCGGGACTGATGAACACTGAAGCTTTCTTT

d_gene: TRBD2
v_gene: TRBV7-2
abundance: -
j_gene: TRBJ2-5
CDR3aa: CASSPRTSGQETQYF
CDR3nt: TGTGCCAGCAGTCCCCGGACTAGCGGGCAAGAGACCCAGTACTTC

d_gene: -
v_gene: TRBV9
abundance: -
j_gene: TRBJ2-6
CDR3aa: CASSVVWPGSSGANVLTF
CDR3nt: TGTGCCAGCAGCGTAGTATGGCCGGGGAGCTCTGGGGCCAACGTCCTGACTTTC

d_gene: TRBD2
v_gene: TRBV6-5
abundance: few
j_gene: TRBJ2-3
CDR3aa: CASRAGGSNEQYF
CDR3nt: TGTGCCAGCAGGGCGGGAGGAAGCAATGAGCAGTATTTT

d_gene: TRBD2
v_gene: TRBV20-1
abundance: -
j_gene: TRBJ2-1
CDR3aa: CSAKLAGVGDRSEQFF
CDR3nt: TGCAGTGCAAAACTAGCGGGAGTCGGGGACCGTAGTGAGCAGTTCTTC

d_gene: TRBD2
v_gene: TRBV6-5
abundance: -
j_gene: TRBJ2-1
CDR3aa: CASRRTSGKPFF
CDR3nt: TGTGCCAGCAGGCGGACTAGCGGGAAGCCGTTCTTC

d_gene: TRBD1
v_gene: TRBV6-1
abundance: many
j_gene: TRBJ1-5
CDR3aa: CASSEALRGQDTQHF
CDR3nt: TGTGCCAGCAGTGAAGCGCTGAGGGGGCAGGATACGCAGCATTTT

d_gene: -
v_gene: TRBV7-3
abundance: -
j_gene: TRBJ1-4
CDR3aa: CASSLRQMGEKLFF
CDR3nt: TGTGCCAGCAGCTTAAGGCAAATGGGAGAAAAACTGTTTTTT

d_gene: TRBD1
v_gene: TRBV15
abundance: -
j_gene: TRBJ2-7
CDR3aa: CATSRESPGQGHGEQYF
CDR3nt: TGTGCCACCAGCAGAGAAAGTCCGGGACAGGGTCATGGCGAGCAGTACTTC

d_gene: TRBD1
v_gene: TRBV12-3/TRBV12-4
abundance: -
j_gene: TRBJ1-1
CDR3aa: CASSLTGSGTEAFF
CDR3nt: TGTGCCAGCAGTTTGACAGGGAGTGGAACTGAAGCTTTCTTT

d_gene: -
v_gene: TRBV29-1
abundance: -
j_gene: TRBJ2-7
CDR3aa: CSVEDSGNSYEQYF
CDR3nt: TGCAGCGTTGAAGATTCCGGGAACTCCTACGAGCAGTACTTC

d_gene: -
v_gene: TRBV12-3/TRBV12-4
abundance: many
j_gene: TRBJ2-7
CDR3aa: CASSLGRGSYEQYF
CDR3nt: TGTGCCAGCAGTTTAGGACGGGGCTCCTACGAGCAGTACTTC

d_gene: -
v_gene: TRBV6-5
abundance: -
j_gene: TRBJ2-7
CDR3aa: CASSYGATSCEQYF
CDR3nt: TGTGCCAGCAGTTATGGGGCCACGAGTTGTGAGCAGTACTTC

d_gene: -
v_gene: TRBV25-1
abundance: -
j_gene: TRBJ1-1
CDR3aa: CASSELADIPPPNTEAFF
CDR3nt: TGTGCCAGCAGTGAATTAGCAGACATCCCCCCACCGAACACTGAAGCTTTCTTT

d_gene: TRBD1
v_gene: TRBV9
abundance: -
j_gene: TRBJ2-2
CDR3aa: CASSNWGQPNTGELFF
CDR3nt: TGTGCCAGCAGCAATTGGGGACAGCCGAACACCGGGGAGCTGTTTTTT